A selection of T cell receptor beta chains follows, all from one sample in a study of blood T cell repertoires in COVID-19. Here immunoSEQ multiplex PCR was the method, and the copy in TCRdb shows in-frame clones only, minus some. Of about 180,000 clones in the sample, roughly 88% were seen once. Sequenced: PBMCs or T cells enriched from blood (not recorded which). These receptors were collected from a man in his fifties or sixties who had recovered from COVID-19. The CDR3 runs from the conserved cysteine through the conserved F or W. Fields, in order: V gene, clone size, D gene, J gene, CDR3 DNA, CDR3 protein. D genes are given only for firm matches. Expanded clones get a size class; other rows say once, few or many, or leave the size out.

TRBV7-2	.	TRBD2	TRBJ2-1	TGTGCCAGCAGCTTAGACAGCGGGGGGCCATATGAGCAGTTCTTC	CASSLDSGGPYEQFF
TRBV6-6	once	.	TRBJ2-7	TGTGCCAGCCTTAGTAGAGAGCTCTACGAGCAGTACTTC	CASLSRELYEQYF
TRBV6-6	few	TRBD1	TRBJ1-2	TGTGCCAGCCACAGGGGGCAGGGCTATGGCTACACCTTC	CASHRGQGYGYTF
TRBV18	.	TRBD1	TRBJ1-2	TGTGCCAGCTCACATGACAGGGACTATGGCTACACCTTC	CASSHDRDYGYTF
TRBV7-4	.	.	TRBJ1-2	TGTGCCAGCAGCCATAGGGCAGGAGCGCAGGGCAAGAACTATGGCTACACCTTC	CASSHRAGAQGKNYGYTF
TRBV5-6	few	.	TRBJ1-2	TGTGCCAGCAGCCCTGCCGGGGGGGGTAACTATGGCTACACCTTC	CASSPAGGGNYGYTF
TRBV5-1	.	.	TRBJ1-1	TGCGCCAGCAGCTTGGTAGGCAGGGATGCTGAAGCTTTCTTT	CASSLVGRDAEAFF
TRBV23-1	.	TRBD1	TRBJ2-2	TGCGCCAGCAGCCCCGGGGACAGGGTAAACACCGGGGAGCTGTTTTTT	CASSPGDRVNTGELFF
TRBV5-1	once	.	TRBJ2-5	TGCGCCAGCAGCCCGAACCCCAGGGGCCAAGAGACCCAGTACTTC	CASSPNPRGQETQYF
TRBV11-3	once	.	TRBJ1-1	TGTGCCAGCAGCCACGGATCCGCGGCCCCAGGGGAGGCTTTCTTT	CASSHGSAAPGEAFF